This TCR beta chain came from a study of T-cell reconstitution after alpha-beta-depleted transplantation in children. Study findings and constraints: TCRbeta diversity was high at day 60 in some patients (a result of surviving recipient T cells and thymic progenitors). About two months after transplant, alpha-beta T cells reportedly came from several hundred expanded graft clones. One year post-transplant, T-cell counts and diversity were largely derived from T cells produced anew.

This clonotype was recorded a few times. Its antigen is unknown. Germline V gene sequence: CDR1 DFQATT, CDR2 SNEGSKA (reference sequence). V trimming: 5 bases; J trimming: 2 bases; junction bases outside the gene matches: 9. There are 16 residues in the CDR3. A TCRbeta library incorporating unique molecular identifiers was prepared. MiXCR, applied by TCRdb to the PCR reads, yields one record per CDR3 protein. The data contain some 290,000 distinct CDR3 sequences, approximately 23% of them singletons. The TCR comes from a male patient under 18 who had a stem cell transplant for acute lymphoblastic leukemia, so the T cells may come from the graft donor. The sequenced sample was PBMCs, mostly from graft donor cells, obtained 180 days after TCRalphabeta/CD19-depleted stem cell transplant. The rearrangement uses TRBV20-1 and TRBJ1-5; 10 nucleotides agree with TRBD1. The CDR3 sequence is CSAGTGVNRGNQPQHF. CDR3 DNA: TGCAGTGCTGGGACAGGGGTTAATAGGGGCAATCAGCCCCAGCATTTT.